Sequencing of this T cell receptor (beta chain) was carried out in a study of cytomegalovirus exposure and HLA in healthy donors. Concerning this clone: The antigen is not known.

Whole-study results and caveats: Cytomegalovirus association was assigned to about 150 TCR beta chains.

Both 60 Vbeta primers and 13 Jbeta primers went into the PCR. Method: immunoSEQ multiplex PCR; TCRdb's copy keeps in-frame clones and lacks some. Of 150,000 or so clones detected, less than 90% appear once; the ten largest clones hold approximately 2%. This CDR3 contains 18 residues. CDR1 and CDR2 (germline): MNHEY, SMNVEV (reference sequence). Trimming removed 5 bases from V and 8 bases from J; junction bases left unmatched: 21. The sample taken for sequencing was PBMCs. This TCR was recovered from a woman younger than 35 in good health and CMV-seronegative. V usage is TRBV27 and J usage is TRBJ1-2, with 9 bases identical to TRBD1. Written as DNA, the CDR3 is TGTGCCAGCAGTCCAGACCCCCGGGACAGGGTTCTATCTGGAGGCTACACCTTC. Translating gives CASSPDPRDRVLSGGYTF.